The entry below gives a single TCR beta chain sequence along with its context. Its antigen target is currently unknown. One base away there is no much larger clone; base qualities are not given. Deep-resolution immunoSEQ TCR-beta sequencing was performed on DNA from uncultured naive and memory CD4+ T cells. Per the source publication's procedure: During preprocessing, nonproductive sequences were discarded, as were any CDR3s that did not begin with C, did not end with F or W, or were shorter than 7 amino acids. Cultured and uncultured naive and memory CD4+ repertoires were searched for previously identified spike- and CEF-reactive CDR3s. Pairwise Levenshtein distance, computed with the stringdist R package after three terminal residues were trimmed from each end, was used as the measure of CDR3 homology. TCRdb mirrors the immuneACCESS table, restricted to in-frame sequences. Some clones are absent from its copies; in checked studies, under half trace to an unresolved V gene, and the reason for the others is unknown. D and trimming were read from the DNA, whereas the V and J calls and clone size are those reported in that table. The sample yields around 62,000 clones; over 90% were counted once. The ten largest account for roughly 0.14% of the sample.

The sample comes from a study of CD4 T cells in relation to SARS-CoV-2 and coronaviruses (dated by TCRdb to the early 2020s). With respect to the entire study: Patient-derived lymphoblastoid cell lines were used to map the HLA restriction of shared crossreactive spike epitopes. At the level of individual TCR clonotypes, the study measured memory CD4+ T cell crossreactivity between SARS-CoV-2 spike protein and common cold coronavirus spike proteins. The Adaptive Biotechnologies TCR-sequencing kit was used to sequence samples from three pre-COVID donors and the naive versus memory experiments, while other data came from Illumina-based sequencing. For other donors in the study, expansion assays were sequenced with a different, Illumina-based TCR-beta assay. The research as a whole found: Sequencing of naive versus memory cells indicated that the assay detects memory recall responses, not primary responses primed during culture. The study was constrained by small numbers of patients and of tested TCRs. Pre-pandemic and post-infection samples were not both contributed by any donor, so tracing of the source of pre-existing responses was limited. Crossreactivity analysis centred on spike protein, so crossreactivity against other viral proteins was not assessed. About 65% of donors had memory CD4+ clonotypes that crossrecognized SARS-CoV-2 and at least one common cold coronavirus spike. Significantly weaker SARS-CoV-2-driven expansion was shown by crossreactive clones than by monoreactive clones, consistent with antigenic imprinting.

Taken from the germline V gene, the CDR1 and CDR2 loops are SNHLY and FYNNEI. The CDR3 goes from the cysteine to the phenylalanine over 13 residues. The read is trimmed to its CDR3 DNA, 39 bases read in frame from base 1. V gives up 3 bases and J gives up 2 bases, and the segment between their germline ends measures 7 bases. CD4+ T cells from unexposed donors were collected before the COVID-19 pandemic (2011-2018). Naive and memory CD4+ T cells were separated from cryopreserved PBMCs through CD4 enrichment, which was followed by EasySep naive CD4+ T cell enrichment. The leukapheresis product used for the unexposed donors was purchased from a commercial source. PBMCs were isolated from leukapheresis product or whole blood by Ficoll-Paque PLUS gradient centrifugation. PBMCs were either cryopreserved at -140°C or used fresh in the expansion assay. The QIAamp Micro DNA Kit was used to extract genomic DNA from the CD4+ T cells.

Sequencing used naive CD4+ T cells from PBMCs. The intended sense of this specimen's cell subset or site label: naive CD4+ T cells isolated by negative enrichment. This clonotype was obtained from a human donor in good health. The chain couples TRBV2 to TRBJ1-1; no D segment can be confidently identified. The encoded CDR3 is CASSDEGNTEAFF. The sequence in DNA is TGTGCCAGCAGTGATGAGGGCAACACTGAAGCTTTCTTT.